This T cell receptor (beta chain) was profiled in a study of metastatic and nonmetastatic thyroid tumors. MiXCR reprocessed the PCR reads for TCRdb. The sample has several thousand clones; approximately 31% are singletons. Trimming took 6 bases from V and 4 from J, leaving 11 bases between them. The CDR3 runs to 13 residues. In germline, CDR1 is SGHRS, CDR2 YFSETQ. This clone was counted only a few times. This sample includes further DNA sequences coding for the same CDR3. Treatment of any kind had been given to no patient before thyroid surgery. The J gene is TRBJ1-3, the V gene TRBV5-1, with a tentative D call TRBD1 (6 bases). Sequenced input: tumor tissue. This sequence originates from a female donor with papillary thyroid cancer or a benign thyroid nodule (not recorded which). Some clones in this sample may be carry-over from other donors' samples. The CDR3 loop is CASTTGPGNTIYF. The CDR3 DNA sequence: TGCGCCAGCACTACAGGGCCCGGAAACACCATATATTTT.